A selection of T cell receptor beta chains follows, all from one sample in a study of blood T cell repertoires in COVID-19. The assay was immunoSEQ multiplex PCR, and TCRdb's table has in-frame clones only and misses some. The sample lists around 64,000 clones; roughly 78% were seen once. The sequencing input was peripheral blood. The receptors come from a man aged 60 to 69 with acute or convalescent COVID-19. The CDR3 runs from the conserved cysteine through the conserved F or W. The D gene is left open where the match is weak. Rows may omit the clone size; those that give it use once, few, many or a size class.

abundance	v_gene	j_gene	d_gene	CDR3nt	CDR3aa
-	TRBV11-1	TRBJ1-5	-	TGTGCCAGCAGCCGCAGGGGAAACGGGCAGCCCCAGCATTTT	CASSRRGNGQPQHF
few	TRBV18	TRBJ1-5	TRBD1	TGTGCCAGCTCTCCATTTCAGGGGGGAGGCCAGCCCCAGCATTTT	CASSPFQGGGQPQHF
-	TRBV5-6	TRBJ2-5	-	TGTGCCAGCAGCGGGGGGACAGAAGCGACCCAGTACTTC	CASSGGTEATQYF
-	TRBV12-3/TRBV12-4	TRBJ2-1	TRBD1	TGTGCCAGCCGGGACAGAACCTACAATGAGCAGTTCTTC	CASRDRTYNEQFF
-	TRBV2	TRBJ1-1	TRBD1	TGTGCCAGCAGTGACCAGGGGGCGGACACTGAAGCTTTCTTT	CASSDQGADTEAFF
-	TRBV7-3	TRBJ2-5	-	TGTGCCAGCAGCTTAATCGGCGGACAACAAGAGACCCAGTACTTC	CASSLIGGQQETQYF
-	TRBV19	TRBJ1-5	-	TGTGCCAGTAGTATGCCAACAGTCAATCAGCCCCAGCATTTT	CASSMPTVNQPQHF
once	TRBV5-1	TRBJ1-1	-	TGCGCCAGCAGCCTACCACCTGGAGGGGACACTGAAGCTTTCTTT	CASSLPPGGDTEAFF
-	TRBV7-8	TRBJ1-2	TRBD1	TGTGCCAGCAGCTACGCCGGGACAGGGGGTACCTATGGCTACACCTTC	CASSYAGTGGTYGYTF
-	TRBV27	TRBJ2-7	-	TGTGCCAGCAGTTTAAACAGGCACTACGAGCAGTACTTC	CASSLNRHYEQYF
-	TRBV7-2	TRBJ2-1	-	TGTGCCAGCAGCTTAGGAGCTAGCTCCTACAATGAGCAGTTCTTC	CASSLGASSYNEQFF
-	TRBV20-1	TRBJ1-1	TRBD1	TGCAGTGCTAGTTGGGGCCGGACAGGGAACACTGAAGCTTTCTTT	CSASWGRTGNTEAFF
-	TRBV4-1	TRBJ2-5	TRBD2	TGCGCCAGCAGCCAAGATCGAACTAGCGGGACCCAAGAGACCCAGTACTTC	CASSQDRTSGTQETQYF
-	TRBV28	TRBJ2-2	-	TGTGCCAGCAGTTTATTACCCCTCGGCGGGGAGCTGTTTTTT	CASSLLPLGGELFF
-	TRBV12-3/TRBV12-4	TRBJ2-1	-	TGTGCCAGCAGTTTAAGCGGCAATGAGCAGTTCTTC	CASSLSGNEQFF
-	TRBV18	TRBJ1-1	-	TGTGCCAGCTCACCCACTTACCGGGACACTGAAGCTTTCTTT	CASSPTYRDTEAFF
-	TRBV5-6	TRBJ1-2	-	TGTGCCAGCAGCTCCCTAGCGGGGGGCCATGGCTACACCTTC	CASSSLAGGHGYTF
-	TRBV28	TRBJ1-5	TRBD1	TGTGCCAGCAGCTCAGGGGGTCATCAGCCCCAGCATTTT	CASSSGGHQPQHF
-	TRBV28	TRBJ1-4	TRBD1	TGTGCCAGCAGACGACAGGGTGGGGATGAAAAACTGTTTTTT	CASRRQGGDEKLFF
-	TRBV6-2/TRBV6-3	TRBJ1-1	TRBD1	TGTGCCAGCAGTTACCAGGGGGATGAAGCTTTCTTT	CASSYQGDEAFF
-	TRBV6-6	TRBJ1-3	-	TGTGCCAGCAGTCAACAGCTCTCTGGAAACACCATATATTTT	CASSQQLSGNTIYF
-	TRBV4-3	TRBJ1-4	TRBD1	TGCGCCAGCAGCCTAACGTACAGGGGGCTTGAAAAACTGTTTTTT	CASSLTYRGLEKLFF
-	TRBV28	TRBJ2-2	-	TGTGCCAGCCTCTCTGCCGGTACGGCCGGGGAGCTGTTTTTT	CASLSAGTAGELFF
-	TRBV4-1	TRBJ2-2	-	TGCGCCAGCAGCCACCGGGACACTAACACCGGGGAGCTGTTTTTT	CASSHRDTNTGELFF
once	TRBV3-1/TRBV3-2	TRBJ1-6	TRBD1	TGTGCCAGCAGCCCCAATCTATGGACAGGGGTAGATTCACCCCTCCACTTT	CASSPNLWTGVDSPLHF
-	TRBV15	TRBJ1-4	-	TGTGCCACCAGCAGAGATGTAATGGCAGAAAAACTGTTTTTT	CATSRDVMAEKLFF
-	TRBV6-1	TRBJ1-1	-	TGTGCCAGCAGTGAACTTGTGGGGGCTTCCACTGAAGCTTTCTTT	CASSELVGASTEAFF
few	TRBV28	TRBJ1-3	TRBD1	TGTGCCAGCAGTTCGACAGGGACGGGAAACACCATATATTTT	CASSSTGTGNTIYF
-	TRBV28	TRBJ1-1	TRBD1	TGTGCCAGCACGATACCTCAGGGGGCGCGGACTGAAGCTTTCTTT	CASTIPQGARTEAFF
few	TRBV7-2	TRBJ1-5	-	TGTGCCAGCAGCCGGGGGAAGAATCAGCCCCAGCATTTT	CASSRGKNQPQHF
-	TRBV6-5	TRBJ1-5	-	TGTGCCAGCAGCGACTCGCGGGGGCAGGGTCAGCCCCAGCATTTT	CASSDSRGQGQPQHF
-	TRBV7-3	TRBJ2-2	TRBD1	TGTGCCAGCAGCCAGGGACAGGGGACCGGGGAGCTGTTTTTT	CASSQGQGTGELFF
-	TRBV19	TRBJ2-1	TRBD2	TGTGCCAGTAGTATAGAGGGCGGGAGCTACAATGAGCAGTTCTTC	CASSIEGGSYNEQFF
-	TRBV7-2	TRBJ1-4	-	TGTGCCAGCAGCCTCTTTGCAACTAATGAAAAACTGTTTTTT	CASSLFATNEKLFF
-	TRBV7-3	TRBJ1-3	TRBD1	TGTGCCAGCAGCTTAACGGGACAGGGAACTGGAAACACCATATATTTT	CASSLTGQGTGNTIYF
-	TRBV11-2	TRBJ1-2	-	TGTGCCAGCAGCCTCGGCTATGGCTACACCTTC	CASSLGYGYTF
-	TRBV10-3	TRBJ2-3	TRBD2	TGTGCCATCATGGGTAGTGGAGGTAGCGGGAGTTATACAGATACGCAGTATTTT	CAIMGSGGSGSYTDTQYF
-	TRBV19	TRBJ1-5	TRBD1	TGTGCCAGTGGGGACAGGGGGCGGTGGCAGCCCCAGCATTTT	CASGDRGRWQPQHF
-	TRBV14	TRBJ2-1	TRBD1	TGTGCCAGCAGCCAAGATTCGCAGGACAGGGGGTTTTTCTACAATGAGCAGTTCTTC	CASSQDSQDRGFFYNEQFF
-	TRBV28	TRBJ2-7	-	TGTGCCAGCACCGGGGACATGGAAACCTACGAGCAGTACTTC	CASTGDMETYEQYF